These 6 T cell receptor beta chains were all obtained from the same sample, sequenced in a study of T cell responses to AZD1222 COVID-19 vaccine. Here immunoSEQ multiplex PCR was the method, and the copy in TCRdb shows in-frame clones only, minus some. The sample has 90,000 or so clones, around 90% seen once. The material was peripheral blood, obtained on day 0 of AZD1222 vaccination. These receptors originate from an adult in good health.

The chain carries TRBV5-6 and TRBJ1-2, with a possible D match to TRBD1 (6 bases). The germline CDR1 and CDR2 sequences are SGHDT and YYEEEE. The CDR3 extends over 16 amino acids. V lost 0 bases to trimming and J lost 8 bases, with 20 bases between them. The CDR3: CASSLVSTGDLGGYTF. The CDR3 nucleotides are TGTGCCAGCAGCTTGGTGTCGACAGGAGACTTGGGCGGCTACACCTTC.

This sequence joins TRBV7-8 and TRBJ2-1; D perhaps matches TRBD1 (6 bases). In germline, CDR1 is SGHVS, CDR2 FQNEAQ. Deletions cut 1 base from V and 5 bases from J, with 12 bases between. The CDR3 is made up of 15 amino acids. The DNA for the CDR3 is TGTGCCAGCAGCTTAGTACAGGGCTGGGACAATGAGCAGTTCTTC. Protein sequence: CASSLVQGWDNEQFF.

This clone appeared a single time. This chain links TRBV9 with TRBJ1-3; weak D call: TRBD1 (5 bases). The CDR3 covers 15 residues. Germline-derived CDR1 and CDR2 are SGDLS and YYNGEE. V dropped 0 bases and J dropped 4 bases, with 11 bases sitting between them. The CDR3 DNA reads as TGTGCCAGCAGCGTAGAAGGGGCTTCCGGAAACACCATATATTTT. Its protein product is CASSVEGASGNTIYF.

This sequence joins TRBV5-1 and TRBJ2-2; D may be TRBD2 (6 bases). V was cut by 5 bases and J by 0 bases, with 8 bases left in between. This CDR3 spans 14 amino acids. Germline V gene sequence: CDR1 SGHRS, CDR2 YFSETQ. DNA for the CDR3: TGCGCCAGCAGGCGCGGGGCGAACACCGGGGAGCTGTTTTTT. It specifies CASRRGANTGELFF.

The rearrangement links TRBV29-1 to TRBJ1-1, with D perhaps matching TRBD1 (6 bases). The CDR3 covers 13 residues. Trimming cost V 8 bases and J 3 bases, with 16 bases left between them. The germline gives CDR1 SQVTM, CDR2 ANQGSEA. In DNA form, the CDR3 reads TGCAGCTGCAGACGGACAGAAGACACTGAAGCTTTCTTT. Residues: CSCRRTEDTEAFF.

J is TRBJ2-7 and V is TRBV27; TRBD2 agrees at 8 bases. Germline V gene lookup returns CDR1 MNHEY and CDR2 SMNVEV (reference sequence). V lost 5 bases, J lost 0 bases, and 9 bases stayed unmatched. The CDR3 runs 16 residues. CDR3 sequence reads: CASSPTLAESSYEQYF. The CDR3 nucleotides are TGTGCCAGCAGTCCGACACTAGCGGAGAGCTCCTACGAGCAGTACTTC.